The present TCR beta chain was sequenced within a study of neoadjuvant anti-PD-1 for oral cavity cancer. The CDR3 is made up of 14 amino acids. V was pared by 6 bases and J by 7 bases, with 13 bases between. In germline, CDR1 is MNHEY, CDR2 SVGAGI. Findings and caveats of the study: Only a few patients per response group were TCR-analyzed; validation needed.

Assay used: immunoSEQ multiplex PCR; TCRdb lists only in-frame clones, some missing. The data contain some 13,000 clones, less than 70% of them singletons. This clone was counted only a few times. Its antigen is still unknown. This receptor was taken from a person between 40 and 85 years old with oral cavity squamous cell carcinoma. The donor label of this sample is uncertain. The V and J genes are TRBV6-5 and TRBJ1-6; D is possibly TRBD1 (6 bases). The starting material was tumor tissue, obtained before nivolumab (anti-PD-1) treatment. The CDR3 here is CASSPTGNNSPLHF. The CDR3 DNA follows: TGTGCCAGCAGCCCTACAGGGAACAATTCACCCCTCCACTTT.